The 30 T cell receptor beta chains below all came from one sample that was sequenced in a study of shared clonotypes between healthy human individuals. Method: immunoSEQ multiplex PCR; TCRdb's copy keeps in-frame clones and lacks some. The data hold around 500,000 clones, with about 80% observed a single time. The sequencing sample was made of PBMCs. These receptors were taken from a woman in her thirties or forties in good health. Some clones in this sample may be carry-over from other donors' samples.

There are a few counts of this clone. J is TRBJ2-7 and V is TRBV4-1; possibly TRBD2 for D (5 bases). The V and J ends lost 1 base and 5 bases respectively, with 12 bases between them. Germline V gives CDR1 MGHRA, CDR2 YSYEKL. This CDR3 has 14 residues. The CDR3 sequence: CASSQVTSSHEQYF. The DNA for the CDR3 is TGCGCCAGCAGCCAAGTAACTAGTTCCCACGAGCAGTACTTC.

The CDR3 DNA reads as TGCGCCAGCAGCTTGGGCCATCGGGACAGCCCGTATGGCTACACCTTC. This encodes CASSLGHRDSPYGYTF. V and J are TRBV5-1 and TRBJ1-2; 7 nucleotides agree with TRBD1. This CDR3 region has 16 residues. J lost 5 bases, V lost 0 bases, and 10 bases had no gene match. The germline CDR1 and CDR2 sequences are SGHRS and YFSETQ.

The chain has TRBV19 and TRBJ1-6; tentatively, D is TRBD1 (5 bases). The germline V and J ends were trimmed by 8 bases and 7 bases, with 9 bases remaining between them. The germline gives CDR1 LNHDA, CDR2 SQIVND (reference sequence). The CDR3 runs to 12 residues. CDR3 residues: CASRQGNSPLHF. The CDR3 DNA reads as TGTGCCAGTCGCCAGGGAAATTCACCCCTCCACTTT.

The J gene is TRBJ2-7, the V gene TRBV11-2, with 9 bases lining up with TRBD1. The V segment lost 5 bases and the J segment 2 bases; nucleotides outside the gene matches: 4. The CDR3 length is 14 residues. Germline V gene sequence: CDR1 SGHAT, CDR2 FQNNGV. CDR3 coding DNA: TGTGCCAGCAGCGGGACAGGGCTGGCCTACGAGCAGTACTTC. Its protein product is CASSGTGLAYEQYF.

As for this clone: Other DNA sequences in this sample translate to the same CDR3. The rearrangement links TRBV4-1 to TRBJ2-2; 9 nucleotides match TRBD1. The CDR3 sequence is 16 residues long. V was pared by 3 bases and J by 2 bases, with 4 bases of the junction left unmatched. Germline V gives CDR1 MGHRA, CDR2 YSYEKL. DNA for the CDR3: TGCGCCAGCAGCCAGAGGACAGGGGCTAACACCGGGGAGCTGTTTTTT. Its translation: CASSQRTGANTGELFF.

The rearrangement links TRBV4-3 to TRBJ2-7; no clear D gene. Germline V gene sequence: CDR1 LGHNA, CDR2 YSLEER. Trimming removed 3 bases at V and 6 bases at J, with 15 bases between. The CDR3 extends over 14 amino acids. The CDR3 DNA sequence: TGCGCCAGCAGCCAGATAAGTACGGCCGGCGAGCAGTACTTC. Amino acid sequence: CASSQISTAGEQYF.

A note on this clone: The sample carries other DNA sequences with the same CDR3. The rearrangement links TRBV7-2 to TRBJ2-1; possibly TRBD2 for D (5 bases). The CDR3 has 15 amino acids. Trimming cost V 1 base and J 1 base, with 8 bases left between them. Germline assignment: CDR1 SGHTA and CDR2 FQGNSA. This chain's CDR3 is CASSLVGGSYNEQFF. CDR3 nucleotide sequence: TGTGCCAGCAGCTTAGTCGGAGGATCCTACAATGAGCAGTTCTTC.

The sample holds one count of this clone. The CDR3 DNA follows: TGTGCCAGCAGTTCTCAGGAGGGAGGGTCGGATGAGCAGTTCTTC. It yields the protein CASSSQEGGSDEQFF. The rearrangement links TRBV28 to TRBJ2-1, with 7 bases lining up with TRBD2. Germline V gene lookup returns CDR1 MDHEN and CDR2 SYDVKM. The V and J ends lost 4 bases and 8 bases, in that order; junction bases with no gene match: 11. The CDR3 has 15 amino acids.

The V call is TRBV19, the J call TRBJ2-2; possible D gene TRBD1, 5 bases. V dropped 10 bases and J dropped 6 bases, with 9 bases sitting between them. This CDR3 is built from 11 residues. CDR1 and CDR2 (germline): LNHDA, SQIVND (reference sequence). The CDR3 region has the DNA TGTGCCACCAGGGAATCCGGGGAGCTGTTTTTT. Its protein product is CATRESGELFF. Supplemented by reference TRBV19 and TRBJ2-2, the full variable domain reads DGGITQSPKYLFRKEGQNVTLSCEQNLNHDAMYWYRQDPGQGLRLIYYSQIVNDFQKGDIAEGYSVSREKKESFPLTVTSAQKNPTAFYLCATRESGELFFGEGSRLTVL.

V and J are TRBV7-6 and TRBJ2-1, with TRBD1 as a possible D gene (5 bases). Trimming cost V 5 bases and J 10 bases, with 12 bases left between them. CDR3 size: 12 residues. From germline, CDR1 is SGHVS and CDR2 FNYEAQ. The CDR3 nucleotides are TGTGCCAGCAGCGTCCAGGGTCAAGAGCAGTTCTTC. It specifies CASSVQGQEQFF.

The chain couples TRBV29-1 to TRBJ2-5, with D maybe TRBD2 (5 bases). Trimming shortened V by 4 bases and J by 5 bases, and 17 bases separated the two germline ends. Germline V CDR1 and CDR2: SQVTM, ANQGSEA. The CDR3 has 14 residues. The CDR3 nucleotides read TGCAGCGTTGGCGCTGTCGGACCGGGGGAGACCCAGTACTTC. It translates to CSVGAVGPGETQYF. Full variable domain (rest looked up from reference TRBV29-1 and TRBJ2-5): SAVISQKPSRDICQRGTSLTIQCQVDSQVTMMFWYRQQPGQSLTLIATANQGSEATYESGFVIDKFPISRPNLTFSTLTVSNMSPEDSSIYLCSVGAVGPGETQYFGPGTRLLVL.

The rearrangement joins TRBV7-2 to TRBJ2-3, with 12 nucleotides matching TRBD2. Germline V gene sequence: CDR1 SGHTA, CDR2 FQGNSA. Trimming removed 5 bases from V and 4 bases from J; junction bases left unmatched: 4. This CDR3 comprises 15 residues. CDR3 sequence: CASSQTSGSADTQYF. CDR3 DNA sequence: TGTGCCAGCAGCCAGACTAGCGGGAGCGCAGATACGCAGTATTTT.

The chain uses TRBV5-4 and TRBJ1-1; TRBD1 is a possible D gene (5 bases). Germline CDR1 is SGHNT and CDR2 is YYREEE (reference sequence). V was pared by 4 bases and J by 1 base, with 20 bases between. The CDR3 spans 17 residues. CDR3 sequence (DNA): TGTGCCAGCAGCAAGCCCGGGACCTCGGAGGGGAACACTGAAGCTTTCTTT. Translated: CASSKPGTSEGNTEAFF.

As DNA, the CDR3 is TGTGCCAGCAGCACAGGGACCCCAGATACGCAGTATTTT. The encoded protein is CASSTGTPDTQYF. The genes are TRBV28 and TRBJ2-3; D is possibly TRBD1 (6 bases). The germline gives CDR1 MDHEN, CDR2 SYDVKM. This CDR3 region has 13 residues. Trimming shortened V by 6 bases and J by 4 bases, and 11 bases separated the two germline ends.

The J gene is TRBJ2-1, the V gene TRBV29-1; 10 bases line up with TRBD2. Losses at the gene ends were 6 bases for V and 9 bases for J; bases not matched to a gene: 14. CDR1 is SQVTM, CDR2 ANQGSEA, per germline. This CDR3 is built from 15 residues. This chain's CDR3 is CSVEVSGRAIGEQFF. CDR3 bases: TGCAGCGTGGAGGTGAGCGGGAGGGCCATCGGTGAGCAGTTCTTC.

This sequence joins TRBV6-6 and TRBJ2-7; D is uncertain. CDR3 length equals 13 residues. From germline, CDR1 is MNHNY and CDR2 SVGAGI (reference sequence). The ends were cut back, 6 bases at V and 2 bases at J, with 11 bases in the middle. The CDR3 coding sequence is TGTGCCAGCAGGAAGGACGGACCCTACGAGCAGTACTTC. Translation: CASRKDGPYEQYF.

This clone appeared a few times. This rearrangement joins TRBV7-3 to TRBJ2-1; D unresolved. Germline V gene data show CDR1 as SGHTA and CDR2 as FQGTGA. Trimming removed 5 bases at V and 4 bases at J, with 6 bases between. The CDR3 extends over 12 amino acids. The CDR3 loop reads CASSIDYNEQFF. The CDR3 DNA reads as TGTGCCAGCAGCATAGATTACAATGAGCAGTTCTTC.

The rearrangement uses TRBV19 and TRBJ2-7, with TRBD2 matching over 9 bases. In germline, CDR1 is LNHDA, CDR2 SQIVND (reference sequence). The CDR3 has 16 amino acids. J was trimmed by 6 bases and V by 5 bases; bases with no gene match: 14. The CDR3 DNA reads TGTGCCAGTAGTCTCCGCGGCGGGAGGGCCTCGCGCGAGCAGTACTTC. Residues: CASSLRGGRASREQYF.

This chain joins TRBV7-8 and TRBJ2-5; D is uncertain. Germline CDR1 reads SGHVS; CDR2 reads FQNEAQ. Trimming stripped 2 bases from V and 2 bases from J, with 3 bases between. This CDR3 is built from 12 residues. As DNA, the CDR3 is TGTGCCAGCAGCTTACAACAAGAGACCCAGTACTTC. Its translation: CASSLQQETQYF.

The rearrangement joins TRBV19 to TRBJ2-3, with 7 bases identical to TRBD2. J gave up 6 bases and V 5 bases, and 14 bases lay outside the gene matches. Germline V lookup: CDR1 LNHDA, CDR2 SQIVND (reference sequence). CDR3 length: 16 amino acids. The CDR3 region has the DNA TGTGCCAGTAGTCCAACCCTGGACCAGGGAGGGGATACGCAGTATTTT. Amino acids: CASSPTLDQGGDTQYF.

This rearrangement joins TRBV7-3 to TRBJ2-3, with 11 bases lining up with TRBD2. The junction had 6 bases not matched to a gene; V was cut back by 2 bases and J by 5 bases. This CDR3 region has 16 residues. Germline V lookup: CDR1 SGHTA, CDR2 FQGTGA. The CDR3 region has the DNA TGTGCCAGCAGCTTACAACTAGCGGGAGTGGGAGATACGCAGTATTTT. It specifies CASSLQLAGVGDTQYF.

The chain employs TRBV28 and TRBJ1-2, with 8 positions matching TRBD1. V was pared by 6 bases and J by 5 bases, with 17 bases of the junction left unmatched. Germline assignment: CDR1 MDHEN and CDR2 SYDVKM. CDR3 length equals 17 residues. The CDR3 DNA sequence: TGTGCCAGCAGCCTAAAGGGGCAGGGGGCGCTGGTTTATGGCTACACCTTC. This codes for CASSLKGQGALVYGYTF.

The rearrangement joins TRBV29-1 to TRBJ1-2; 8 bases are shared with TRBD1. Germline V gene sequence: CDR1 SQVTM, CDR2 ANQGSEA. This CDR3 is 17 amino acids long. The V gene end was trimmed by 0 bases and the J gene end by 4 bases; junction bases not matched to a gene: 13. The CDR3 bases are TGCAGCGTTGAAGATATGGCAGGGGGCTCCTTTATCTATGGCTACACCTTC. It is translated as CSVEDMAGGSFIYGYTF.

In its sample, this clone was seen a few times. A read error may account for a junction end that differs from germline. V is TRBV5-8 and J is TRBJ2-7, with 7 bases that match TRBD2. Looked up from germline, CDR1 is SGHTS and CDR2 is YDEGEE. This CDR3 contains 12 residues. CDR3 sequence: CASSPRQREGNF. The CDR3 coding sequence is TGTGCCAGCAGTCCAAGACAGCGGGAAGGGAACTTC.

This sequence joins TRBV7-2 and TRBJ2-7, with a weak D call TRBD1 (5 bases). This CDR3 spans 16 amino acids. Germline-derived CDR1 and CDR2 are SGHTA and FQGNSA. Trimming pared 5 bases from V and 0 bases from J, leaving 17 bases between. The CDR3: CASSPWRTIPSYEQYF. In nucleotides, the CDR3 is TGTGCCAGCAGCCCCTGGCGGACAATCCCCTCCTACGAGCAGTACTTC.

This sequence joins TRBV7-9 and TRBJ2-7; D gene unclear. CDR1 is SEHNR, CDR2 FQNEAQ, per germline (reference sequence). This CDR3 contains 13 residues. The V and J ends lost 5 bases and 2 bases respectively, with 10 bases between them. The CDR3 nucleotides are TGTGCCAGCAGCGTCGGTCCCCCCTACGAGCAGTACTTC. Protein sequence: CASSVGPPYEQYF.

This clone was counted only a few times. The chain recombines TRBV4-2 with TRBJ2-7; D is perhaps TRBD1 (5 bases). The germline V gene encodes CDR1 LGHNA and CDR2 YNFKEQ. V was clipped by 0 bases and J by 5 bases, with 14 bases between them. CDR3 size: 15 residues. CDR3 in amino acids: CASSQDLQGSHEQYF. As DNA, the CDR3 is TGTGCCAGCAGCCAAGATCTGCAGGGTAGCCACGAGCAGTACTTC.

The chain carries TRBV28 and TRBJ2-7; the match to TRBD2 covers 10 bases. The CDR3 consists of 15 residues. Unmatched junction bases numbered 9, after V lost 6 bases and J lost 4 bases. The germline CDR1 and CDR2 sequences are MDHEN and SYDVKM. The CDR3 region is CASRTRTSGYYEQYF. CDR3 DNA: TGTGCCAGCAGGACCCGGACTAGCGGATATTACGAGCAGTACTTC.

This clone has just one count. The same CDR3 also results from other DNA sequences found in this sample. The V and J genes are TRBV19 and TRBJ1-3, with D unclear. CDR1 and CDR2 (germline): LNHDA, SQIVND (reference sequence). The V end lost 6 bases, the J end lost 1 base, and 10 bases lay between the germline ends. This CDR3 has 14 residues. The CDR3 protein is CASSIGGSGNTIYF. CDR3 DNA: TGTGCCAGTAGCATCGGAGGATCTGGAAACACCATATATTTT.

The V call is TRBV6-5, the J call TRBJ2-7; D is perhaps TRBD1 (5 bases). CDR1 and CDR2 from the germline V gene are MNHEY and SVGAGI. The CDR3 runs 15 residues. The V end was cut by 2 bases, the J end by 5 bases, with 16 bases between. The CDR3 here is CASSYSRARGNEQYF. CDR3 bases: TGTGCCAGCAGTTACAGTAGGGCAAGGGGAAACGAGCAGTACTTC.